The 5 T cell receptor beta chains below were found in one sample sequenced in a study of T cells in Graves' hyperthyroidism and ophthalmopathy. Researchers took RNA transcripts and amplified the TCR beta CDR3 regions from them. First-round RT-PCR targeting the TCR CDR3 was performed with the HTBI primer set. TCRdb reprocessed the multiplex PCR reads via MiXCR and lists one record per CDR3 protein. Of about 290,000 distinct CDR3 sequences detected, around 15% appear once; the ten largest clones hold more than 30%. Sequencing was performed on blood. The receptor source for this set is a woman aged 45-65 years with Graves' hyperthyroidism that later progressed to Graves' ophthalmopathy.

This clonotype was counted ten times or more. The chain employs TRBV6-1 and TRBJ1-4; D not resolved. Trimming took 6 bases from V and 12 from J, leaving 23 bases between them. The germline V gene encodes CDR1 MNHNS and CDR2 SASEGT. The CDR3 runs 15 residues. CDR3 residues: CASRTRRTDVRELFF. CDR3 DNA: TGTGCCAGCAGGACGAGGCGGACGGACGTGAGGGAACTGTTTTTT.

This clonotype was seen many times. This chain uses TRBV12-5 with TRBJ2-1, with 11 nucleotides matching TRBD2. CDR1 is LGHNT and CDR2 is FRNRAP in the germline V gene. This CDR3 spans 17 amino acids. V trimming: 6 bases; J trimming: 5 bases; junction bases outside the gene matches: 12. In DNA form, the CDR3 reads TGTGCTAGTGGCCTACAGATCCGGACTAGCGGGCACAATGAGCAGTTCTTC. It specifies CASGLQIRTSGHNEQFF.

Many counts were recorded for this clonotype. J is TRBJ1-1 and V is TRBV6-1; D gene unclear. Germline V gives CDR1 MNHNS, CDR2 SASEGT. CDR3 length equals 9 residues. CDR3 region: CGLYTEAFF. The CDR3 bases are TGTGGCCTATACACTGAAGCTTTCTTT.

This clonotype has more than one count but fewer than ten. The chain uses TRBV9 and TRBJ2-7; possible D gene TRBD2, 5 bases. CDR3 length equals 13 residues. CDR1 is SGDLS and CDR2 is YYNGEE in the germline V gene. Trimming shortened V by 5 bases and J by 6 bases, and 15 bases separated the two germline ends. The CDR3 sequence: CASSRDPDSEQYF. For the CDR3, the DNA is TGTGCCAGCAGTCGGGATCCGGACTCCGAGCAGTACTTC.

This clonotype has ten or more counts. The V call is TRBV20-1, the J call TRBJ2-7; 10 bases align to TRBD1. The CDR3 sequence is 12 residues long. V dropped 3 bases and J dropped 6; count of bases not matched to a gene: 2. Germline V gene sequence: CDR1 DFQATT, CDR2 SNEGSKA (reference sequence). CDR3: CSARGTGVEQYF. The CDR3 bases are TGCAGTGCTAGGGGGACAGGGGTCGAGCAGTACTTC.